A selection of T cell receptor beta chains follows, all from one sample in a study of blood T cell dynamics during melanoma immunotherapy. This table comes from immunoSEQ multiplex PCR, and its TCRdb copy is limited to in-frame clones, with some not included. The profile covers roughly 9,000 clones, with approximately 83% appearing a single time and around 1% taken by the ten largest. The sample was blood, taken from a patient treated with checkpoint blockade. The origin of the receptors is a human donor with melanoma. Both conserved end residues are part of each CDR3. Each record gives: clone size, J gene, D gene, V gene, CDR3 protein, CDR3 DNA. D genes are given only for firm matches. Part of the rows lack a size; the others show once, few, many or a class for expanded clones.

few TRBJ1-2 TRBD1 TRBV4-1 CASSQEVGTGIGYGYTF TGCGCCAGCAGCCAAGAAGTCGGGACAGGGATCGGTTATGGCTACACCTTC
NA TRBJ2-4 NA TRBV2 CASRRDNGNIQYF TGTGCCAGCAGGAGGGACAACGGGAACATTCAGTACTTC
NA TRBJ2-3 TRBD2 TRBV7-2 CASSSPSGGNQPHTDTQYF TGTGCCAGCAGCTCCCCTAGCGGGGGGAATCAACCACACACAGATACGCAGTATTTT
NA TRBJ1-2 NA TRBV11-2 CASSSGKVLDGYTF TGTGCCAGCAGCTCGGGGAAGGTATTAGATGGCTACACCTTC
NA TRBJ2-6 NA TRBV5-1 CASSLVVGTGANVLTF TGCGCCAGCAGCTTGGTAGTCGGAACCGGGGCCAACGTCCTGACTTTC
NA TRBJ1-5 NA TRBV29-1 CSVGQGGPNQPQHF TGCAGCGTCGGGCAGGGAGGCCCCAATCAGCCCCAGCATTTT
NA TRBJ2-7 NA TRBV5-5 CASSLEDRGYEQYF TGTGCCAGCAGCTTAGAGGACAGAGGCTACGAGCAGTACTTC
NA TRBJ1-4 NA TRBV6-5 CASRSTGSSEKLFF TGTGCCAGCAGATCTACAGGGTCCAGTGAAAAACTGTTTTTT
NA TRBJ1-2 NA TRBV5-6 CASSLVQRDYGYTF TGTGCCAGCAGCTTGGTCCAAAGGGACTATGGCTACACCTTC
NA TRBJ1-4 NA TRBV7-2 CASSSQMATNEKLFF TGTGCCAGCAGCTCTCAGATGGCAACTAATGAAAAACTGTTTTTT
NA TRBJ2-2 TRBD2 TRBV11-2 CASSSSGTSTGELFF TGTGCCAGCAGCTCGTCCGGGACTAGCACCGGGGAGCTGTTTTTT
NA TRBJ2-2 NA TRBV7-8 CASSLGRNTGELFF TGTGCCAGCAGCTTAGGGCGGAACACCGGGGAGCTGTTTTTT
NA TRBJ2-7 TRBD1 TRBV27 CASSLSGWDRGYYEQYF TGTGCCAGCAGTTTATCGGGTTGGGACAGGGGATACTACGAGCAGTACTTC
NA TRBJ2-3 NA TRBV5-8 CASGAGSFQDTQYF TGTGCCAGCGGAGCCGGGTCATTCCAAGATACGCAGTATTTT
NA TRBJ2-5 TRBD1 TRBV29-1 CSVTDRGGETQYF TGCAGCGTGACCGACAGGGGTGGGGAGACCCAGTACTTC
NA TRBJ2-1 NA TRBV2 CASSGPGAALETYNEQFF TGTGCCAGCAGTGGGCCGGGGGCAGCCCTCGAAACATACAATGAGCAGTTCTTC
once TRBJ2-7 NA TRBV5-1 CASSLQGPTNEQYF TGCGCCAGCAGCTTACAGGGCCCCACGAACGAGCAGTACTTC
NA TRBJ1-1 NA TRBV18 CASSPSQAYTEAFF TGTGCCAGCTCACCATCCCAGGCCTACACTGAAGCTTTCTTT
NA TRBJ2-7 TRBD2 TRBV11-1 CASMPGGTYEQYF TGTGCCAGCATGCCCGGGGGGACCTACGAGCAGTACTTC
NA TRBJ2-3 TRBD2 TRBV4-1 CASSQDRASGADTQYF TGCGCCAGCAGCCAAGATCGGGCTAGCGGGGCAGATACGCAGTATTTT
NA TRBJ2-3 NA TRBV9 CASSVEGVGTDTQYF TGTGCCAGCAGCGTAGAAGGGGTGGGCACAGATACGCAGTATTTT
NA TRBJ1-1 NA TRBV11-2 CASSWKSNTEAFF TGTGCCAGCAGCTGGAAATCGAACACTGAAGCTTTCTTT
NA TRBJ1-4 NA TRBV19 CASSMFGANEKLFF TGTGCCAGTAGTATGTTCGGGGCTAATGAAAAACTGTTTTTT
NA TRBJ2-1 TRBD2 TRBV6-6 CASKRSGGSYNEQFF TGTGCCAGCAAGAGAAGCGGGGGATCCTACAATGAGCAGTTCTTC
NA TRBJ1-2 NA TRBV29-1 CSAGRDYGYTF TGCAGCGCCGGCAGGGACTATGGCTACACCTTC
NA TRBJ1-1 NA TRBV6-6 CASSHTDTEAFF TGTGCCAGCAGTCATACGGACACTGAAGCTTTCTTT